This T cell receptor (beta chain) was recorded in a study of cytomegalovirus exposure and HLA in healthy donors. In the case of this clone: The antigen remains undetermined.

Study-level results: Most TCRs appeared rarely, but some public TCRs recurred in many donors. Three CMV-associated chains were confirmed in vitro to be specific for CMV antigens.

In the PCR, 60 Vbeta and 13 Jbeta primers were used. Some clones are missing from TCRdb's copy, which holds only in-frame ones; the method was immunoSEQ multiplex PCR. The sample has 160,000 or so clones; 60% to 80% are singletons. V lost 5 bases and J lost 0, with 5 bases in between. Germline lookup yields CDR1 SGHVS and CDR2 FQNEAQ. The CDR3 loop spans 13 amino acids. The sample was PBMCs. The sequence derives from a male donor in good health and CMV-seronegative. This chain links TRBV7-8 with TRBJ2-1; D is uncertain. CDR3 residues: CASSLSSYNEQFF. CDR3 nucleotides: TGTGCCAGCAGCCTAAGCTCCTACAATGAGCAGTTCTTC. The variable domain in full, completed from reference TRBV7-8 and TRBJ2-1, reads GAGVSQSPRYKVAKRGQDVALRCDPISGHVSLFWYQQALGQGPEFLTYFQNEAQLDKSGLPSDRFFAERPEGSVSTLKIQRTQQEDSAVYLCASSLSSYNEQFFGPGTRLTVL.